These T cell receptor beta chains were read from a single sample in a study of OX40 agonist ivuxolimab in advanced cancers. The data were produced by immunoSEQ multiplex PCR, yet TCRdb's version contains in-frame clones alone and is incomplete. Of some 130,000 clones in the sample, just over 90% were seen once. This specimen was CD4+ or CD8+ T cells sorted from blood, taken in a trial of the OX40 agonist ivuxolimab. The source is an adult with an advanced solid tumor such as melanoma, head and neck, liver or kidney cancer. The CDR3 runs from the conserved cysteine through the conserved F or W. The D gene is left open where the match is weak. Size tells how often a clone was seen (once, few, many) or the class of an expanded clone, and some rows leave it out.

cdr3_aa	cdr3_nt	v_call	j_call	d_call	clone_size
CASSLSGLAKYNEQFF	TGCGCCAGCAGTCTTTCGGGACTAGCCAAATACAATGAGCAGTTCTTC	TRBV4-1	TRBJ2-1	TRBD2	.
CSVGTVNTGELFF	TGCAGCGTTGGAACGGTGAACACCGGGGAGCTGTTTTTT	TRBV29-1	TRBJ2-2	.	.
CAWSGPPSSWGALF	TGTGCCTGGAGTGGTCCACCTTCTTCGTGGGGGGCTCTCTTC	TRBV30	TRBJ2-1	.	.
CASRTDSNQPQHF	TGTGCCAGCAGGACCGATAGCAATCAGCCCCAGCATTTT	TRBV6-5	TRBJ1-5	.	.
CASSPRDRRNYEQYF	TGTGCCAGCAGCCCCCGGGACAGGAGGAATTACGAGCAGTACTTC	TRBV25-1	TRBJ2-7	TRBD1	.
CASRLVLKPPYNEQFF	TGTGCCAGCAGGCTCGTACTCAAGCCCCCCTACAATGAGCAGTTCTTC	TRBV21-1	TRBJ2-1	.	.
CASSQGGGLAFF	TGCGCCAGCAGCCAAGGAGGGGGATTAGCTTTCTTT	TRBV4-3	TRBJ1-1	.	.
CASSQVYPGQVILLFF	TGTGCCAGCAGCCAAGTGTATCCGGGGCAAGTGATTTTACTGTTTTTT	TRBV4-2	TRBJ1-4	.	.
CASSTVRQGANEKLFF	TGTGCCAGCTCTACCGTTAGACAGGGGGCTAATGAAAAACTGTTTTTT	TRBV18	TRBJ1-4	TRBD1	.
CASSLQTNPTYEQYF	TGTGCCAGCAGTTTACAGACTAACCCTACCTACGAGCAGTACTTC	TRBV27	TRBJ2-7	.	.
CASSLPVTEAFF	TGTGCCAGCAGTCTGCCGGTAACTGAAGCTTTCTTT	TRBV28	TRBJ1-1	.	.
CAISESRGVDGYTF	TGTGCCATCAGTGAGTCCCGGGGCGTAGATGGCTACACCTTC	TRBV10-3	TRBJ1-2	.	.
CASSVQGTQETQYF	TGTGCCAGCAGCGTACAGGGGACACAAGAGACCCAGTACTTC	TRBV7-2	TRBJ2-5	TRBD1	.
CASSVSSGSTYNEQFF	TGTGCCAGCAGCGTATCTAGCGGGAGTACCTACAATGAGCAGTTCTTC	TRBV9	TRBJ2-1	TRBD2	.
CASSGGQGITEAFF	TGTGCCAGCAGCGGGGGACAGGGCATCACTGAAGCTTTCTTT	TRBV5-5	TRBJ1-1	TRBD1	.
CASSLAPRGYGYTF	TGTGCCAGCAGCTTAGCACCCAGGGGGTATGGCTACACCTTC	TRBV11-2	TRBJ1-2	TRBD1	.
CASRRDVIGNTIYF	TGCGCCAGCAGGCGGGACGTAATAGGAAACACCATATATTTT	TRBV5-1	TRBJ1-3	.	.
CASSLAIFGGTEAFF	TGTGCCAGCAGCTTGGCTATATTCGGCGGAACTGAAGCTTTCTTT	TRBV5-6	TRBJ1-1	.	.
CASRLGPGVGEKLFF	TGTGCCAGCAGATTAGGTCCAGGGGTAGGTGAAAAACTGTTTTTT	TRBV7-4	TRBJ1-4	.	once
CASSLGSSASGVETQYF	TGTGCCAGCAGCTTAGGGTCGTCGGCTAGCGGGGTTGAGACCCAGTACTTC	TRBV11-3	TRBJ2-5	TRBD2	once
CASSYGGLDTGELFF	TGTGCCAGCAGTTACGGGGGGTTGGACACCGGGGAGCTGTTTTTT	TRBV6-6	TRBJ2-2	.	.
CASSFRRGTEAFF	TGTGCCAGCAGTTTTAGAAGGGGCACTGAAGCTTTCTTT	TRBV11-2	TRBJ1-1	.	.
CASSLGQGDGYTF	TGCGCCAGCAGCTTGGGGCAGGGAGATGGCTACACCTTC	TRBV5-1	TRBJ1-2	.	.
CASSWDSGRGYNEQFF	TGTGCCAGCAGCTGGGATAGCGGGAGGGGATACAATGAGCAGTTCTTC	TRBV5-4	TRBJ2-1	TRBD2	.
CASSSQKSRRYEQYF	TGTGCCAGCAGCTCACAGAAGTCAAGACGCTACGAGCAGTACTTC	TRBV7-9	TRBJ2-7	.	.
CASSLWGGSNYGYTF	TGTGCCAGCAGTTTATGGGGGGGCTCCAACTATGGCTACACCTTC	TRBV27	TRBJ1-2	.	.
CASPGPTGELFF	TGTGCCAGCCCAGGGCCCACCGGGGAGCTGTTTTTT	TRBV11-1	TRBJ2-2	.	.
CAWGSGLSYNEQFF	TGTGCCTGGGGATCGGGACTATCCTACAATGAGCAGTTCTTC	TRBV30	TRBJ2-1	TRBD2	.
CAWSVPGMGYEQYF	TGTGCCTGGAGTGTACCAGGAATGGGGTACGAGCAGTACTTC	TRBV30	TRBJ2-7	.	.
CATFRQGDQPQHF	TGTGCCACCTTCAGACAGGGGGATCAGCCCCAGCATTTT	TRBV6-6	TRBJ1-5	TRBD1	.
CASSRLAQGTDTQYF	TGCGCCAGCAGCCGACTAGCTCAGGGCACAGATACGCAGTATTTT	TRBV4-3	TRBJ2-3	TRBD2	once
CASSLVGTGNYEQYF	TGTGCCAGCAGCTTAGTTGGCACAGGGAACTACGAGCAGTACTTC	TRBV11-2	TRBJ2-7	.	.
CASSSGTGQYYGYTF	TGCGCCAGCAGCTCCGGGACAGGGCAGTACTATGGCTACACCTTC	TRBV5-1	TRBJ1-2	TRBD1	.
CASSETQGVHEQYF	TGTGCCAGCAGTGAAACCCAGGGAGTCCACGAGCAGTACTTC	TRBV2	TRBJ2-7	.	.
CASSLARVYQETQYF	TGCGCCAGCAGCTTGGCCCGGGTCTACCAAGAGACCCAGTACTTC	TRBV5-1	TRBJ2-5	.	.